The clone carrying this T cell receptor (beta chain) was detected only once. The target antigen is unknown. Here immunoSEQ multiplex PCR was the method, and the copy in TCRdb shows in-frame clones only, minus some. The sample gives under 85,000 clones, less than 95% of which show up once; approximately 1.3% is in the top ten. This sample is part of a study of graft-versus-host responses after intestinal transplantation. Study information: Every one of the recipients received anti-thymocyte globulin induction and afterwards took tacrolimus and steroids for about 3 years.

Study-level points and caveats: Peak levels of circulating GvH clones tracked with early post-transplant HvG declines. Present in recipient marrow, GvH clones included some that appeared first in ileum or blood.

The CDR3 contains 14 residues. CDR1 MNHEY and CDR2 SMNVEV come from the germline V gene (reference sequence). With 2 bases removed from V and 7 bases from J, the gap between germline ends came to 12 bases. The specimen was unstimulated CD8+ T cells sorted from spleen or lymph node cells, collected before intestinal transplant. This sequence originates from a human donor who received an intestinal transplant. The chain links TRBV27 to TRBJ2-1, with D tentatively TRBD2 (6 bases). The CDR3 reads CASSLGGWGNEQFF. In DNA form, the CDR3 reads TGTGCCAGCAGTTTAGGGGGGTGGGGGAATGAGCAGTTCTTC.